One and the same sample provided the 27 T cell receptor beta chains below, sequenced in a study of identical twins. TCRdb re-called the 5' RACE reads through MiXCR, storing one row per CDR3 protein. The data show 500,000 to 550,000 distinct CDR3 sequences, 22% seen once. The data were also submitted as part of a second study, on T cells expressing NK-cell markers.

Sequencing was done on a sample of CD4+ T cells sorted from blood. The receptors were gathered from a woman aged 18-35 years in good health.

This clonotype was observed a few times. The chain links TRBV20-1 to TRBJ1-2, with 10 bases lining up with TRBD1. The V gene end was trimmed by 3 bases and the J gene end by 7 bases; junction bases not matched to a gene: 5. CDR3 length: 13 residues. From germline, CDR1 is DFQATT and CDR2 SNEGSKA (reference sequence). The CDR3 DNA sequence: TGCAGTGCTAGCGCGGGACAGGGGCTTGGCTACACCTTC. As protein: CSASAGQGLGYTF.

V gene TRBV5-1 combines with J gene TRBJ2-2, with 14 bases matching TRBD2. The ends lost 3 bases at V and 6 bases at J; junction bases unmatched: 19. This CDR3 has 21 amino acids. CDR1 is SGHRS and CDR2 is YFSETQ in the germline V gene. The CDR3 coding sequence is TGCGCCAGCAGCTACTCTGCTCTGACTAGCGGGAGGGCGACGTCCGCCGGGGAGCTGTTTTTT. This encodes CASSYSALTSGRATSAGELFF.

The J gene is TRBJ1-1, the V gene TRBV4-2; no clear D. Germline CDR1 LGHNA, CDR2 YNFKEQ. Trimming shortened V by 1 base and J by 1 base, and 10 bases separated the two germline ends. The CDR3 extends over 15 amino acids. This CDR3 is CASSQVQRSNTEAFF. The CDR3 bases are TGTGCCAGCAGCCAAGTCCAAAGGTCGAACACTGAAGCTTTCTTT.

The sample holds a few counts of this clonotype. The genes are TRBV4-1 and TRBJ2-7, with D possibly matching TRBD2 (5 bases). CDR1 MGHRA and CDR2 YSYEKL come from the germline V gene. CDR3 length equals 15 residues. V lost 3 bases to trimming and J lost 4 bases, with 16 bases between them. CDR3: CASSHGVRRLYEQYF. In nucleotides, the CDR3 is TGCGCCAGCAGCCATGGGGTCAGGAGGCTATACGAGCAGTACTTC.

This clonotype was counted at least ten times. The chain recombines TRBV9 with TRBJ2-5, with TRBD2 matching 7 bases. Germline CDR1 SGDLS, CDR2 YYNGEE. The junction had 12 bases not matched to a gene; V was cut back by 5 bases and J by 5 bases. CDR3 size: 15 residues. CDR3 bases: TGTGCCAGCAGTCGGGCCAGCGGGGAAGCGGAGACCCAGTACTTC. Translation: CASSRASGEAETQYF.

This clonotype was observed many times. The chain links TRBV5-1 to TRBJ2-7, with D maybe TRBD1 (5 bases). V lost 0 bases to trimming and J lost 1 base, with 11 bases between them. The CDR3 totals 15 residues. Germline CDR1 reads SGHRS; CDR2 reads YFSETQ. The CDR3 DNA sequence: TGCGCCAGCAGCTTGGCAGGGTCGGATTCCTACGAGCAGTACTTC. Translated, it gives CASSLAGSDSYEQYF.

The J gene is TRBJ2-5, the V gene TRBV12-3 or TRBV12-4; TRBD2 agrees at 15 bases. After removal of 4 bases from V and 4 bases from J, the junction contained 1 base not matched to a gene. The CDR3 consists of 15 residues. CDR3 protein: CASSWGLAGGETQYF. In DNA form, the CDR3 reads TGTGCCAGCAGTTGGGGACTAGCGGGAGGAGAGACCCAGTACTTC.

The table lists this clonotype with a few counts. The rearrangement joins TRBV5-1 to TRBJ2-1, with D uncertain. The V end was cut by 0 bases, the J end by 4 bases, with 8 bases between. From germline, CDR1 is SGHRS and CDR2 YFSETQ. CDR3 size: 14 residues. The CDR3 DNA follows: TGCGCCAGCAGCTTGGACAATAGATACAATGAGCAGTTCTTC. This gives the protein CASSLDNRYNEQFF.

This clonotype was recorded a few times. V usage is TRBV20-1 and J usage is TRBJ2-3; D could derive from TRBD1 or TRBD2 (5 bases each). V shed 5 bases and J shed 4 bases, with 13 bases lying between them. The germline V gene has CDR1 DFQATT and CDR2 SNEGSKA (reference sequence). CDR3 length equals 13 residues. In nucleotides, the CDR3 is TGCAGTGCTGGGACCCACATAGCAGATACGCAGTATTTT. Amino acids: CSAGTHIADTQYF.

This clonotype was seen many times. The chain uses TRBV20-1 and TRBJ2-3; 10 bases align to TRBD2. This CDR3 has 13 residues. The germline gives CDR1 DFQATT, CDR2 SNEGSKA (reference sequence). V gave up 7 bases and J gave up 4 bases; unmatched junction bases: 5. CDR3 residues: CSVTSGAADTQYF. The DNA of the CDR3 is TGCAGTGTAACTAGCGGGGCAGCAGATACGCAGTATTTT.

This clonotype showed up many times. The chain combines TRBV3-1 with TRBJ1-2; D remains ambiguous. V was clipped by 5 bases and J by 6 bases, with 10 bases between them. The CDR3 is 12 residues long. The germline V gene has CDR1 LGHDT and CDR2 YNNKEL (reference sequence). CDR3 sequence: CASSDLGNGYTF. As DNA, the CDR3 is TGTGCCAGCAGCGACCTTGGAAATGGCTACACCTTC.

The genes are TRBV24-1 and TRBJ2-5; D possibly corresponds to TRBD2 (6 bases). The V and J ends lost 7 bases and 5 bases respectively, with 19 bases between them. Germline V gives CDR1 KGHDR, CDR2 SFDVKD. This CDR3 contains 15 residues. The CDR3, as DNA: TGTGCCACCAGCCCTTCTTCTAGCGACGGGGAGACCCAGTACTTC. Amino acid sequence: CATSPSSSDGETQYF.

The chain employs TRBV10-3 and TRBJ1-5; no definite D call. V was pared by 0 bases and J by 0 bases, with 6 bases between. Germline assignment: CDR1 ENHRY and CDR2 SYGVKD. The CDR3 consists of 15 residues. CDR3: CAISESRDSNQPQHF. CDR3 sequence (DNA): TGTGCCATCAGTGAGTCGCGGGATAGCAATCAGCCCCAGCATTTT.

The chain couples TRBV10-3 to TRBJ2-3; D is perhaps TRBD2 (6 bases). This CDR3 spans 15 amino acids. Trimming shortened V by 7 bases and J by 0 bases, and 14 bases separated the two germline ends. Germline CDR1 ENHRY, CDR2 SYGVKD. The CDR3 nucleotides read TGTGCCATCAAAACCCGGGAGTCTAGCACAGATACGCAGTATTTT. Translation: CAIKTRESSTDTQYF.

V gene TRBV2 combines with J gene TRBJ1-1; no firm D call. In germline, CDR1 is SNHLY, CDR2 FYNNEI. V shed 5 bases and J shed 4 bases, with 11 bases lying between them. This CDR3 is 13 amino acids long. CDR3 in amino acids: CASSSRFTTEAFF. CDR3 sequence (DNA): TGTGCCAGCAGTTCCCGTTTCACCACTGAAGCTTTCTTT.

The chain employs TRBV5-6 and TRBJ1-1; D unclear. Germline CDR1 reads SGHDT; CDR2 reads YYEEEE. V was trimmed by 2 bases and J by 1 base, leaving 12 bases between them. The CDR3 is 15 amino acids. The CDR3 DNA reads TGTGCCAGCAGCTTTCGGCGCGGTACGAACACTGAAGCTTTCTTT. This gives the protein CASSFRRGTNTEAFF.

This clonotype was counted only a few times. This rearrangement joins TRBV5-5 to TRBJ1-6; 10 bases agree with TRBD1. Per the germline V gene, CDR1 is SGHKS and CDR2 is YYEKEE (reference sequence). After removal of 5 bases from V and 9 bases from J, the junction contained 17 bases not matched to a gene. The CDR3 covers 18 residues. Written as DNA, the CDR3 is TGTGCCAGCAGGCCGGGACAGGGGACCCTGGGGGTGCGTTCACCCCTCCACTTT. It is translated as CASRPGQGTLGVRSPLHF.

The chain links TRBV20-1 to TRBJ2-5, with D possibly TRBD2 on 7 matching bases. The CDR3 spans 14 residues. Germline V gene data show CDR1 as DFQATT and CDR2 as SNEGSKA (reference sequence). This CDR3 reads CSVQAGAATETQYF. The CDR3 DNA is TGCAGCGTCCAGGCGGGGGCGGCTACAGAGACCCAGTACTTC.

V is TRBV12-3 or TRBV12-4 and J is TRBJ2-7; TRBD2 aligns across 7 bases. V gave up 6 bases and J gave up 6 bases; unmatched junction bases: 8. The CDR3 has 13 residues. As DNA, the CDR3 is TGTGCCAGCAGAACCCACGGGGGGTCCGAGCAGTACTTC. It yields the protein CASRTHGGSEQYF.

This clonotype was seen a handful of times. V usage is TRBV7-2 and J usage is TRBJ1-1, with D uncertain. Trimming took 3 bases from V and 2 from J, leaving 7 bases between them. From germline, CDR1 is SGHTA and CDR2 FQGNSA. The CDR3 is made up of 13 amino acids. CDR3 residues: CASSFGSNTEAFF. CDR3 coding DNA: TGTGCCAGCAGCTTCGGGTCAAACACTGAAGCTTTCTTT.

The chain combines TRBV27 with TRBJ2-7; D possibly corresponds to TRBD1 (6 bases). Germline CDR1 is MNHEY and CDR2 is SMNVEV (reference sequence). Trimming removed 7 bases from V and 4 bases from J, with 14 bases in between. The CDR3 runs 13 residues. DNA of the CDR3: TGTGCCAGCACGCGGCAGGGGAGTTACGAGCAGTACTTC. The encoded protein is CASTRQGSYEQYF.

This clonotype showed up many times. V gene TRBV7-2 combines with J gene TRBJ2-5, with 7 bases fitting TRBD1. CDR1 is SGHTA, CDR2 FQGNSA, per germline. CDR3 length: 13 amino acids. Trimming took 4 bases from V and 2 from J; bases not matched to a gene: 1. CDR3 bases: TGTGCCAGCAGCTCGGACAGGCAAGAGACCCAGTACTTC. Protein sequence: CASSSDRQETQYF.

The gene calls are TRBV29-1 and TRBJ2-1; TRBD1 matches 7 bases. This CDR3 spans 12 amino acids. Germline-derived CDR1 and CDR2 are SQVTM and ANQGSEA. Losses at the gene ends were 6 bases for V and 7 bases for J; bases not matched to a gene: 6. The chain's CDR3 is CSVSTGWNEQFF. The CDR3 DNA sequence: TGCAGCGTCTCGACAGGGTGGAATGAGCAGTTCTTC.

The J gene is TRBJ2-5, the V gene TRBV5-1; 7 bases line up with TRBD1. The CDR3 runs 13 residues. With 5 bases clipped from V and 5 bases from J, the junction kept 6 bases outside the gene matches. CDR1 and CDR2 from the germline V gene are SGHRS and YFSETQ. This CDR3 reads CASREGAGETQYF. CDR3 bases: TGCGCCAGCAGAGAGGGGGCCGGGGAGACCCAGTACTTC. Full variable domain (rest looked up from reference TRBV5-1 and TRBJ2-5): KAGVTQTPRYLIKTRGQQVTLSCSPISGHRSVSWYQQTPGQGLQFLFEYFSETQRNKGNFPGRFSGRQFSNSRSEMNVSTLELGDSALYLCASREGAGETQYFGPGTRLLVL.

This chain uses TRBV30 with TRBJ2-5; D uncertain. Germline assignment: CDR1 GTSNPN and CDR2 SVGIG (reference sequence). The germline V and J ends were trimmed by 1 base and 2 bases, with 2 bases remaining between them. This CDR3 is 11 amino acids long. The CDR3 sequence: CAWSAQETQYF. The CDR3 nucleotides are TGTGCCTGGAGTGCGCAAGAGACCCAGTACTTC. Full variable domain (remainder filled in from reference TRBV30 and TRBJ2-5): SQTIHQWPATLVQPVGSPLSLECTVEGTSNPNLYWYRQAAGRGLQLLFYSVGIGQISSEVPQNLSASRPQDRQFILSSKKLLLSDSGFYLCAWSAQETQYFGPGTRLLVL.

The V gene is TRBV6-6, the J gene TRBJ1-5; maybe TRBD1 (6 bases). CDR3 length: 13 residues. Trimming pared 5 bases from V and 6 bases from J, leaving 11 bases between. Germline V CDR1 and CDR2: MNHNY, SVGAGI (reference sequence). CDR3 bases: TGTGCCAGCAGTCAAGGGGGGTTTCAGCCCCAGCATTTT. It translates to CASSQGGFQPQHF.

The chain recombines TRBV6-1 with TRBJ2-3; TRBD2 aligns across 16 bases. Germline V CDR1 and CDR2: MNHNS, SASEGT. The CDR3 runs 19 residues. With 4 bases clipped from V and 0 bases from J, the junction kept 7 bases outside the gene matches. DNA for the CDR3: TGTGCCAGCAGTGTTTTAGGGACTAGCGGGGGGGCTAGCACAGATACGCAGTATTTT. Amino acid sequence: CASSVLGTSGGASTDTQYF.